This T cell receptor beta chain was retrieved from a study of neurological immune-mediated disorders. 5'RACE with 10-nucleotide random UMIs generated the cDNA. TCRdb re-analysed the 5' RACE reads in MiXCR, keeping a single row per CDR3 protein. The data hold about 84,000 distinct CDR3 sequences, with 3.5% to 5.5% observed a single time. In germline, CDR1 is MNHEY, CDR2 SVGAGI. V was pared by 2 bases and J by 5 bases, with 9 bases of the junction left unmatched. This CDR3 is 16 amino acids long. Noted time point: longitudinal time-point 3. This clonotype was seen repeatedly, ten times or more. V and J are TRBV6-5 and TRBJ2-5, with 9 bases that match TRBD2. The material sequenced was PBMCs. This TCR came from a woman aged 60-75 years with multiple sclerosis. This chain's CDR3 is CASSYGGGGARETQYF. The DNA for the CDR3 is TGTGCCAGCAGTTACGGTGGCGGGGGGGCTCGGGAGACCCAGTACTTC.